These 31 T cell receptor beta chains originate from one sample sequenced in a study of cytomegalovirus exposure and HLA in healthy donors. Generated by immunoSEQ multiplex PCR, the TCRdb table keeps only in-frame clones and is missing some. This sample has some 49,000 clones; 85% to 95% occur once, and the top ten carry roughly 8%. Sample: PBMCs. Receptor source: a woman aged 18-30 years in good health and CMV-seropositive.

The gene calls are TRBV19 and TRBJ2-1; TRBD2 agrees at 16 bases. Trimming took 5 bases from V and 7 from J; bases not matched to a gene: 17. This CDR3 comprises 20 residues. The germline V gene encodes CDR1 LNHDA and CDR2 SQIVND (reference sequence). CDR3 nucleotides: TGTGCCAGTAGTGGGAGGCCGGGACTAGCGGGAGGGCCATTAGGGAATGAGCAGTTCTTC. This gives the protein CASSGRPGLAGGPLGNEQFF.

The chain couples TRBV9 to TRBJ1-2, with 10 nucleotides matching TRBD1. V lost 1 base and J lost 6; bases outside the gene matches: 3. This CDR3 has 14 amino acids. Germline-derived CDR1 and CDR2 are SGDLS and YYNGEE. Here the CDR3 reads CASSVSGTGDGYTF. The CDR3 nucleotides are TGTGCCAGCAGCGTATCCGGGACAGGGGATGGCTACACCTTC.

The chain links TRBV2 to TRBJ2-7; 7 nucleotides agree with TRBD2. J gave up 3 bases and V 7 bases, and 3 bases lay outside the gene matches. The CDR3 is made up of 12 amino acids. CDR1 is SNHLY and CDR2 is FYNNEI in the germline V gene. In nucleotides, the CDR3 is TGTGCCAGCACGGGGGGATACTACGAGCAGTACTTC. It translates to CASTGGYYEQYF.

This chain connects TRBV29-1 to TRBJ1-1, with D possibly matching TRBD1 (6 bases). CDR1 is SQVTM, CDR2 ANQGSEA, per germline. V lost 0 bases to trimming and J lost 8 bases, with 13 bases between them. The CDR3 sequence is 13 residues long. CDR3 bases: TGCAGCGTTGAAGATTTGGGACATCTAGAAGCTTTCTTT. Its translation is CSVEDLGHLEAFF.

This clone was found once. The V call is TRBV19, the J call TRBJ2-7; 9 bases agree with TRBD2. Germline V lookup: CDR1 LNHDA, CDR2 SQIVND (reference sequence). J lost 2 bases, V lost 5 bases, and 4 bases had no gene match. This CDR3 is 14 amino acids long. The CDR3 DNA is TGTGCCAGTAGTTGGCGGGAGGGCCCCTACGAGCAGTACTTC. Protein sequence: CASSWREGPYEQYF.

The chain has TRBV7-8 and TRBJ2-2; D gene unclear. The CDR3 is 15 amino acids. V lost 3 bases and J lost 0, with 8 bases in between. Germline V gene data show CDR1 as SGHVS and CDR2 as FQNEAQ. CDR3 loop: CASSFLAANTGELFF. Here the CDR3 DNA reads TGTGCCAGCAGCTTTCTGGCGGCGAACACCGGGGAGCTGTTTTTT.

V and J are TRBV6-1 and TRBJ1-4, with a tentative D call TRBD1 (6 bases). The germline V and J ends were trimmed by 3 bases and 5 bases, with 10 bases remaining between them. Germline lookup yields CDR1 MNHNS and CDR2 SASEGT. The CDR3 loop spans 14 amino acids. CDR3 DNA: TGTGCCAGCAGTGACGGGGGGGGCAATGAAAAACTGTTTTTT. Protein sequence: CASSDGGGNEKLFF.

The chain is built from TRBV4-3 and TRBJ2-7; 9 bases map to TRBD1. Germline CDR1 and CDR2: LGHNA and YSLEER. V lost 2 bases, J lost 0 bases, and 2 bases stayed unmatched. This CDR3 region has 15 residues. CDR3 nucleotides: TGCGCCAGCAGCCAACAGACAGGGGGCTCCTACGAGCAGTACTTC. It encodes CASSQQTGGSYEQYF.

This rearrangement joins TRBV28 to TRBJ2-1; 7 positions match TRBD2. Germline-derived CDR1 and CDR2 are MDHEN and SYDVKM. The CDR3 sequence is 15 residues long. The junction had 7 bases not matched to a gene; V was cut back by 5 bases and J by 3 bases. The CDR3 DNA follows: TGTGCCAGCAGTCCCTGGGCGGGAGTCTACAATGAGCAGTTCTTC. Its translation: CASSPWAGVYNEQFF.

This clone was seen just once. The rearrangement links TRBV4-3 to TRBJ2-2; 12 nucleotides agree with TRBD2. CDR3 length equals 21 residues. Germline values: CDR1 LGHNA, CDR2 YSLEER. Trimming cost V 1 base and J 0 bases; bases outside gene matches: 12. The CDR3 DNA follows: TGCGCCAGCAGCCAAGCTTACCGGACTAGCGGGACCTATGCGAACACCGGGGAGCTGTTTTTT. Translating gives CASSQAYRTSGTYANTGELFF.

The chain is built from TRBV9 and TRBJ1-2; maybe TRBD1 (6 bases). Germline V lookup: CDR1 SGDLS, CDR2 YYNGEE. V gave up 3 bases and J gave up 2 bases, with 14 bases separating them. The CDR3 covers 15 residues. This chain's CDR3 is CASSAGTRENYGYTF. The CDR3 nucleotides read TGTGCCAGCAGCGCCGGGACACGAGAGAACTATGGCTACACCTTC.

The V gene is TRBV28, the J gene TRBJ2-7, with 7 nucleotides matching TRBD2. This CDR3 comprises 12 residues. Germline values: CDR1 MDHEN, CDR2 SYDVKM. Unmatched junction bases numbered 3, after V lost 8 bases and J lost 2 bases. For the CDR3, the DNA is TGTGCCAGCGGAAGCGGGGCCTACGAGCAGTACTTC. Amino acid sequence: CASGSGAYEQYF.

V is TRBV30 and J is TRBJ2-5; 10 nucleotides align to TRBD1. The germline gives CDR1 GTSNPN, CDR2 SVGIG (reference sequence). CDR3 size: 18 residues. The ends lost 3 bases at V and 5 bases at J; junction bases unmatched: 18. The CDR3 loop is CAWSVFLRDRGIDETQYF. CDR3 coding DNA: TGTGCCTGGAGCGTATTCCTCCGGGACAGGGGAATAGATGAGACCCAGTACTTC.

The chain couples TRBV5-6 to TRBJ1-2; D is possibly TRBD1 (6 bases). The CDR3 extends over 12 amino acids. The V gene's germline CDR1 is SGHDT and CDR2 YYEEEE. Trimming cost V 0 bases and J 10 bases, with 10 bases left between them. The DNA of the CDR3 is TGTGCCAGCAGCTTGGTAACAGGGCCCTACACCTTC. This gives the protein CASSLVTGPYTF.

CDR3 sequence: CASSYLQGLAGVEQYF. The CDR3 region has the DNA TGTGCCAGCAGCTATCTCCAGGGGCTAGCGGGAGTCGAGCAGTACTTC. V is TRBV11-1 and J is TRBJ2-7; TRBD2 matches at 10 bases. V was pared by 4 bases and J by 6 bases, with 12 bases of the junction left unmatched. The CDR3 length is 16 residues. The germline CDR1 and CDR2 sequences are SGHAT and FQDESV (reference sequence).

The CDR3 DNA reads as TGTGCCTGGGGTTCGGGACAGTCCTACGAGCAGTACTTC. It codes for CAWGSGQSYEQYF. This sequence joins TRBV30 and TRBJ2-7, with 7 bases that match TRBD1. J lost 1 base, V lost 5 bases, and 5 bases had no gene match. CDR1 and CDR2 from the germline V gene are GTSNPN and SVGIG (reference sequence). The CDR3 length is 13 residues.

V usage is TRBV7-9 and J usage is TRBJ1-1; D remains ambiguous. The germline CDR1 and CDR2 sequences are SEHNR and FQNEAQ (reference sequence). The CDR3 runs to 13 residues. V dropped 1 base and J dropped 6 bases, with 9 bases sitting between them. The CDR3 DNA is TGTGCCAGCAGCTTAGTAGAGACTGCTGAAGCTTTCTTT. Encoded protein: CASSLVETAEAFF.

The J gene is TRBJ2-1, the V gene TRBV9; TRBD2 matches at 9 bases. The CDR3 sequence is 16 residues long. Germline V gene data show CDR1 as SGDLS and CDR2 as YYNGEE. V shed 3 bases and J 4 bases; nucleotides not matched to a gene: 8. Written as DNA, the CDR3 is TGTGCCAGCAGCGCTCAAAGACTAGCGGTTTACAATGAGCAGTTCTTC. Amino acid sequence: CASSAQRLAVYNEQFF.

The chain is built from TRBV5-4 and TRBJ2-4; maybe TRBD1 (7 bases). V lost 1 base and J 0 bases, leaving 14 bases between the germline ends. Germline CDR1 SGHNT, CDR2 YYREEE (reference sequence). CDR3 length: 17 residues. CDR3 residues: CASSLQEGALAKNIQYF. CDR3 DNA sequence: TGTGCCAGCAGCTTGCAGGAGGGGGCTCTAGCCAAAAACATTCAGTACTTC.

The genes are TRBV6-5 and TRBJ2-2, with D perhaps TRBD1 (6 bases). CDR1 MNHEY and CDR2 SVGAGI come from the germline V gene. The V end was cut by 5 bases, the J end by 0 bases, with 10 bases between. The length of the CDR3 is 15 residues. The CDR3 is CASSPGTPNTGELFF. CDR3 DNA: TGTGCCAGCAGTCCCGGGACACCGAACACCGGGGAGCTGTTTTTT.

The CDR3 here is CASSREWTGSGELFF. CDR3 nucleotide sequence: TGTGCCAGCAGTCGCGAGTGGACAGGGTCCGGGGAGCTGTTTTTT. The rearrangement joins TRBV28 to TRBJ2-2; 8 positions match TRBD1. The CDR3 totals 15 residues. CDR1 MDHEN and CDR2 SYDVKM come from the germline V gene. V lost 5 bases and J lost 6; bases outside the gene matches: 8.

This clone was found a few times. The J gene is TRBJ2-7, the V gene TRBV11-2; 9 bases align to TRBD1. CDR1 and CDR2 (germline): SGHAT, FQNNGV. The CDR3 is made up of 14 amino acids. The V gene end was trimmed by 6 bases and the J gene end by 3 bases; junction bases not matched to a gene: 6. CDR3 nucleotides: TGTGCCAGCAGTCGGGACAGGGTGGACTACGAGCAGTACTTC. Translation gives CASSRDRVDYEQYF.

In its sample, this clone ranks as medium-sized. The J gene is TRBJ2-7, the V gene TRBV6-5; 11 bases agree with TRBD2. The germline gives CDR1 MNHEY, CDR2 SVGAGI. The V segment lost 2 bases and the J segment 7 bases; nucleotides outside the gene matches: 10. CDR3 size: 16 residues. The CDR3 reads CASSYIGLAGSLEQYF. DNA for the CDR3: TGTGCCAGCAGTTACATCGGACTAGCGGGCAGCCTTGAGCAGTACTTC.

V usage is TRBV5-8 and J usage is TRBJ1-2; 7 bases match TRBD1. Trimming took 1 base from V and 1 from J; bases not matched to a gene: 4. Germline V CDR1 and CDR2: SGHTS, YDEGEE. The CDR3 has 15 amino acids. CDR3 sequence (DNA): TGTGCCAGCAGCTTGAGTCAGGGGGGTAACTATGGCTACACCTTC. Protein sequence: CASSLSQGGNYGYTF.

V is TRBV28 and J is TRBJ2-1, with D perhaps matching TRBD1 (5 bases). Deletions cut 6 bases from V and 5 bases from J, with 17 bases between. Germline V gene data show CDR1 as MDHEN and CDR2 as SYDVKM. The CDR3 covers 15 residues. CDR3 coding DNA: TGTGCCAGCAGCTCCCCACCTTCAGGGAACAATGAGCAGTTCTTC. Protein product: CASSSPPSGNNEQFF.

V and J are TRBV9 and TRBJ1-4; 8 nucleotides align to TRBD1. Germline V gene sequence: CDR1 SGDLS, CDR2 YYNGEE. With 2 bases clipped from V and 12 bases from J, the junction kept 6 bases outside the gene matches. The length of the CDR3 is 13 residues. The CDR3 sequence is CASSVTQGAELFF. The CDR3 DNA sequence: TGTGCCAGCAGCGTTACGCAGGGGGCGGAACTGTTTTTT.

V usage is TRBV5-6 and J usage is TRBJ2-3; a weak D match, TRBD1 (6 bases). V lost 7 bases to trimming and J lost 0 bases, with 9 bases between them. Germline-derived CDR1 and CDR2 are SGHDT and YYEEEE. This CDR3 is 13 amino acids long. The CDR3 spells CASGTPSTDTQYF. CDR3 DNA sequence: TGTGCCAGCGGGACACCAAGCACAGATACGCAGTATTTT.

V is TRBV28 and J is TRBJ2-7; the match to TRBD1 covers 8 bases. The junction had 5 bases not matched to a gene; V was cut back by 1 base and J by 3 bases. The CDR3 spans 15 residues. Germline CDR1 MDHEN, CDR2 SYDVKM. For the CDR3, the DNA is TGTGCCAGCAGTTTATTCAGCAGGGGGCGCTACGAGCAGTACTTC. Protein sequence: CASSLFSRGRYEQYF.

The chain's CDR3 is CASSSSRGQYEQYF. The CDR3 nucleotides read TGTGCCAGCAGCTCCTCACGGGGACAGTACGAGCAGTACTTC. J is TRBJ2-7 and V is TRBV7-2; 7 nucleotides match TRBD1. CDR1 is SGHTA, CDR2 FQGNSA, per germline. This CDR3 is 14 amino acids long. V trimming: 4 bases; J trimming: 4 bases; junction bases outside the gene matches: 7.

The chain couples TRBV9 to TRBJ2-1, with 8 nucleotides matching TRBD2. This CDR3 is built from 16 residues. Germline assignment: CDR1 SGDLS and CDR2 YYNGEE. The ends lost 3 bases at V and 4 bases at J; junction bases unmatched: 9. The CDR3 here is CASSGVAGGQYNEQFF. The CDR3 DNA is TGTGCCAGCAGCGGAGTGGCGGGAGGCCAGTACAATGAGCAGTTCTTC.

This clone was observed a single time. The chain uses TRBV30 and TRBJ1-2; D possibly corresponds to TRBD1 (5 bases). The CDR3 is made up of 12 amino acids. CDR1 GTSNPN and CDR2 SVGIG come from the germline V gene (reference sequence). Trimming left V 4 bases short and J 5 bases short, with 11 bases between. The CDR3 DNA follows: TGTGCCTGGACGCAGGGAGGGTATGGCTACACCTTC. This encodes CAWTQGGYGYTF.